Listed here are 25 T cell receptor beta chains from one sample, sequenced in a study of graft-versus-host responses after intestinal transplantation. Profiling relied on immunoSEQ multiplex PCR, and the TCRdb table lists in-frame clones only, not all of them. The sample gives some 120,000 clones, around nine tenths of which show up once; about 0.25% is in the top ten. No antigen has been assigned to these receptors. The sequenced sample was unstimulated CD4+ T cells sorted from spleen or lymph node cells, obtained before transplant. These receptors were collected from a human donor who was the organ donor for an intestinal transplant.

The CDR3 DNA follows: TGTGCCAGCAAGGGGGCAAGAGGGACAGGGATCCACAATGAGCAGTTCTTC. This gives the protein CASKGARGTGIHNEQFF. The V gene is TRBV28, the J gene TRBJ2-1; 9 nucleotides agree with TRBD1. Losses at the gene ends were 7 bases for V and 5 bases for J; bases not matched to a gene: 15. This CDR3 has 17 residues. In germline, CDR1 is MDHEN, CDR2 SYDVKM.

The chain employs TRBV6-1 and TRBJ1-1; D uncertain. V lost 7 bases and J 0 bases, leaving 3 bases between the germline ends. CDR3 length equals 11 residues. Germline V gives CDR1 MNHNS, CDR2 SASEGT. Here the CDR3 reads CASMMNTEAFF. The CDR3 DNA follows: TGTGCCAGCATGATGAACACTGAAGCTTTCTTT.

J is TRBJ2-5 and V is TRBV9; 9 positions agree with TRBD2. The CDR3 totals 16 residues. Germline V gene sequence: CDR1 SGDLS, CDR2 YYNGEE. V lost 3 bases and J lost 4; bases outside the gene matches: 10. CDR3 region: CASSERGGRARETQYF. The CDR3 DNA sequence: TGTGCCAGCAGCGAGAGAGGCGGGAGGGCACGAGAGACCCAGTACTTC. Full variable domain (outside the CDR3, taken from reference TRBV9 and TRBJ2-5): DSGVTQTPKHLITATGQRVTLRCSPRSGDLSVYWYQQSLDQGLQFLIQYYNGEERAKGNILERFSAQQFPDLHSELNLSSLELGDSALYFCASSERGGRARETQYFGPGTRLLVL.

The V and J genes are TRBV5-1 and TRBJ2-2; 7 bases line up with TRBD1. The trim removed 1 base at V and 6 bases at J, leaving 3 bases unmatched. The CDR3 is 14 residues long. Per the germline V gene, CDR1 is SGHRS and CDR2 is YFSETQ. In DNA, the CDR3 is TGCGCCAGCAGCTTGAAACAGGGGCCCGGGGAGCTGTTTTTT. This codes for CASSLKQGPGELFF. Combining the CDR3 with reference TRBV5-1 and TRBJ2-2 gives the whole variable domain KAGVTQTPRYLIKTRGQQVTLSCSPISGHRSVSWYQQTPGQGLQFLFEYFSETQRNKGNFPGRFSGRQFSNSRSEMNVSTLELGDSALYLCASSLKQGPGELFFGEGSRLTVL.

This clone was counted between two and nine times. The rearrangement joins TRBV6-6 to TRBJ1-4; 7 bases line up with TRBD1. CDR3 length equals 14 residues. Germline-derived CDR1 and CDR2 are MNHNY and SVGAGI (reference sequence). J lost 6 bases, V lost 7 bases, and 8 bases had no gene match. The CDR3 sequence is CASTWRTGDEKLFF. The CDR3 bases are TGTGCCAGCACCTGGCGGACAGGAGATGAAAAACTGTTTTTT.

J is TRBJ2-2 and V is TRBV11-2; D might be TRBD1 (6 bases). V dropped 5 bases and J dropped 5 bases, with 9 bases sitting between them. The V gene's germline CDR1 is SGHAT and CDR2 FQNNGV. This CDR3 region has 13 residues. The CDR3 region has the DNA TGTGCCAGCAGCGCGCAGGGGACCGGGGAGCTGTTTTTT. It specifies CASSAQGTGELFF.

CDR3 protein: CAGNTGGTVTGELFF. Here the CDR3 DNA reads TGTGCCGGCAATACAGGGGGCACGGTCACCGGGGAGCTGTTTTTT. The chain is built from TRBV2 and TRBJ2-2; 9 bases fit TRBD1. With 11 bases clipped from V and 4 bases from J, the junction kept 11 bases outside the gene matches. Germline assignment: CDR1 SNHLY and CDR2 FYNNEI. This CDR3 region has 15 residues.

This clone was counted a single time. Other DNA sequences within the sample encode an identical CDR3. The chain combines TRBV28 with TRBJ2-1, with 7 bases lining up with TRBD2. After removal of 4 bases from V and 4 bases from J, the junction contained 13 bases not matched to a gene. The CDR3 has 17 amino acids. CDR1 is MDHEN and CDR2 is SYDVKM in the germline V gene. In DNA form, the CDR3 reads TGTGCCAGCAGTTCGCGCGGCGGGGGTCCACCTTACAATGAGCAGTTCTTC. This encodes CASSSRGGGPPYNEQFF.

This clone occurred a few times. This chain uses TRBV19 with TRBJ1-3; 7 bases are a match to TRBD1. CDR3 length: 13 residues. From germline, CDR1 is LNHDA and CDR2 SQIVND (reference sequence). V trimming: 5 bases; J trimming: 9 bases; junction bases outside the gene matches: 7. The CDR3 DNA sequence: TGTGCCAGTAGTCGCGACAGGGACAGCACCATATATTTT. This encodes CASSRDRDSTIYF.

The V gene is TRBV11-2, the J gene TRBJ2-1; unclear D gene. The CDR3 consists of 13 residues. Looked up from germline, CDR1 is SGHAT and CDR2 is FQNNGV. The V end lost 1 base, the J end lost 4 bases, and 5 bases lay between the germline ends. CDR3 DNA: TGTGCCAGCAGCTTAGGCGTTTACAATGAGCAGTTCTTC. Translating it yields CASSLGVYNEQFF. Drawing the rest from reference TRBV11-2 and TRBJ2-1, the complete variable domain is EAGVAQSPRYKIIEKRQSVAFWCNPISGHATLYWYQQILGQGPKLLIQFQNNGVVDDSQLPKDRFSAERLKGVDSTLKIQPAKLEDSAVYLCASSLGVYNEQFFGPGTRLTVL.

This clone was found once. The V gene is TRBV2, the J gene TRBJ2-3, with D unclear. V gave up 0 bases and J gave up 1 base, with 2 bases separating them. CDR3 length: 13 amino acids. CDR1 and CDR2 (germline): SNHLY, FYNNEI. CDR3 region: CASSEAGTDTQYF. CDR3 bases: TGTGCCAGCAGTGAAGCGGGCACAGATACGCAGTATTTT.

This chain uses TRBV7-2 with TRBJ2-1; no clear D. Germline V gene data show CDR1 as SGHTA and CDR2 as FQGNSA. V was shortened by 2 bases and J by 1 base, with 9 bases between the two germline ends. This CDR3 is built from 15 residues. In DNA form, the CDR3 reads TGTGCCAGCAGCTTATATTCCGGGTCCTACAATGAGCAGTTCTTC. Translating it yields CASSLYSGSYNEQFF.

The chain has TRBV27 and TRBJ2-1; 9 bases match TRBD2. The CDR3 has 16 residues. The germline CDR1 and CDR2 sequences are MNHEY and SMNVEV (reference sequence). V lost 4 bases and J lost 0; bases outside the gene matches: 4. CDR3 bases: TGTGCCAGCAGTTCGCTAGCGGGGAGCTCCTACAATGAGCAGTTCTTC. This sequence encodes CASSSLAGSSYNEQFF.

The rearrangement uses TRBV7-9 and TRBJ2-1, with D unresolved. Per germline, CDR1 SEHNR and CDR2 FQNEAQ (reference sequence). Trimming took 5 bases from V and 0 from J, leaving 11 bases between them. The CDR3 has 15 residues. CDR3 nucleotides: TGTGCCAGCAGCCGTAGTTACCTCTCCTACAATGAGCAGTTCTTC. It yields the protein CASSRSYLSYNEQFF.

The rearrangement joins TRBV9 to TRBJ2-7, with 8 bases lining up with TRBD2. This CDR3 contains 15 residues. Losses at the gene ends were 2 bases for V and 3 bases for J; bases not matched to a gene: 7. CDR1 SGDLS and CDR2 YYNGEE come from the germline V gene. CDR3 residues: CASSVGLAPDYEQYF. The CDR3 DNA follows: TGTGCCAGCAGCGTTGGACTAGCACCAGACTACGAGCAGTACTTC.

This rearrangement joins TRBV21-1 to TRBJ2-5. TRBV21-1 is noted as a pseudogene. The CDR3 runs 10 residues. CDR3 sequence (DNA): TGTGCCAGCAGAATGGAGACCCAGTACTTC. It codes for CASRMETQYF.

This sequence joins TRBV5-8 and TRBJ1-5; D ambiguous. V lost 0 bases and J lost 4, with 14 bases in between. Per germline, CDR1 SGHTS and CDR2 YDEGEE. The CDR3 loop spans 16 amino acids. CDR3 sequence reads: CASSLGLPLGNQPQHF. The CDR3 nucleotides read TGTGCCAGCAGCTTGGGATTACCCCTAGGGAATCAGCCCCAGCATTTT. The entire variable domain, with the rest obtained from reference TRBV5-8 and TRBJ1-5, is as follows: EAGVTQSPTHLIKTRGQQATLRCSPISGHTSVYWYQQALGLGLQFLLWYDEGEERNRGNFPPRFSGRQFPNYSSELNVNALELEDSALYLCASSLGLPLGNQPQHFGDGTRLSIL.

The chain carries TRBV5-1 and TRBJ2-5, with TRBD1 as a possible D gene (5 bases). CDR1 is SGHRS, CDR2 YFSETQ, per germline. The V end lost 1 base, the J end lost 4 bases, and 8 bases lay between the germline ends. The CDR3 spans 13 residues. The CDR3 coding sequence is TGCGCCAGCAGCTTGACAGGTCTAGAGACCCAGTACTTC. The encoded protein is CASSLTGLETQYF.

The CDR3 DNA is TGTGCCAGTAGTATCCGGTCAGGGAACTTAGCAACTAATGAAAAACTGTTTTTT. Protein sequence: CASSIRSGNLATNEKLFF. The genes are TRBV19 and TRBJ1-4, with a possible D match to TRBD1 (5 bases). This CDR3 has 18 amino acids. V was clipped by 3 bases and J by 0 bases, with 17 bases between them. Germline V gives CDR1 LNHDA, CDR2 SQIVND (reference sequence).

V gene TRBV29-1 combines with J gene TRBJ2-3, with D unclear. Per the germline V gene, CDR1 is SQVTM and CDR2 is ANQGSEA. The CDR3 is made up of 12 amino acids. The ends were cut back, 3 bases at V and 4 bases at J, with 8 bases in the middle. As DNA, the CDR3 is TGCAGCGTTGACGGTGGGGCAGATACGCAGTATTTT. Protein: CSVDGGADTQYF.

V usage is TRBV7-7 and J usage is TRBJ1-4, with 7 bases identical to TRBD1. Germline CDR1 reads SSHAT; CDR2 reads FNYEAQ (reference sequence). The junction had 10 bases not matched to a gene; V was cut back by 5 bases and J by 7 bases. There are 15 residues in the CDR3. DNA for the CDR3: TGTGCCAGCAGCCGAACCGGGACAGAGGGTGAAAAACTGTTTTTT. Protein: CASSRTGTEGEKLFF.

The chain carries TRBV7-8 and TRBJ2-7; TRBD2 matches at 13 bases. V was clipped by 6 bases and J by 4 bases; unmatched bases: 9. Germline CDR1 SGHVS, CDR2 FQNEAQ. This CDR3 region has 16 residues. CDR3 protein: CASRPGLAGAVYEQYF. For the CDR3, the DNA is TGTGCCAGCAGGCCAGGACTAGCGGGAGCGGTTTACGAGCAGTACTTC. Variable domain in full (rest from reference TRBV7-8 and TRBJ2-7): GAGVSQSPRYKVAKRGQDVALRCDPISGHVSLFWYQQALGQGPEFLTYFQNEAQLDKSGLPSDRFFAERPEGSVSTLKIQRTQQEDSAVYLCASRPGLAGAVYEQYFGPGTRLTVT.

This chain links TRBV27 with TRBJ2-3, with TRBD2 matching 10 bases. CDR1 is MNHEY and CDR2 is SMNVEV in the germline V gene (reference sequence). The CDR3 sequence is 17 residues long. After removal of 10 bases from V and 0 bases from J, the junction contained 13 bases not matched to a gene. CDR3 protein: CAMLGLAEIASTDTQYF. The CDR3 coding sequence is TGTGCCATGCTCGGACTAGCGGAAATCGCTAGCACAGATACGCAGTATTTT.

This clone was seen once. The chain joins TRBV11-1 to TRBJ2-5; D may correspond to TRBD1 or TRBD2 (5 bases each). V was trimmed by 6 bases and J by 5 bases, leaving 16 bases between them. The germline gives CDR1 SGHAT, CDR2 FQDESV (reference sequence). This CDR3 contains 14 residues. In DNA form, the CDR3 reads TGTGCCAGCAGTTCCACAGATGGGGACGAGACCCAGTACTTC. This codes for CASSSTDGDETQYF.

The CDR3 DNA sequence: TGTGCCAGCAGTGTACTCAGGGCTAATGAGCAGTTCTTC. It codes for CASSVLRANEQFF. The chain recombines TRBV2 with TRBJ2-1; weak D call: TRBD1 (5 bases). V lost 4 bases, J lost 7 bases, and 11 bases lay in between. The V gene's germline CDR1 is SNHLY and CDR2 FYNNEI. The CDR3 covers 13 residues.